Shown below are 13 T cell receptor beta chains from a single sample sequenced in a study of T-cell memory formation after mild COVID-19. TCRdb processed the 5' RACE reads anew with MiXCR; each CDR3 protein has one entry. The table lists about 150,000 distinct CDR3 sequences, roughly 31% of them singletons. Sequenced material: PBMCs or a T cell subset sorted from them (not recorded which). All receptors derive from an adult woman who had mild COVID-19 (a few samples of this study predate the infection). Cell type and time point are not known.

The chain has TRBV7-2 and TRBJ2-7; D perhaps matches TRBD2 (5 bases). Germline V gene lookup returns CDR1 SGHTA and CDR2 FQGNSA. This CDR3 spans 13 amino acids. Trimming shortened V by 4 bases and J by 4 bases, and 11 bases separated the two germline ends. The CDR3 DNA reads as TGTGCCAGCAGCTGGGAGAGGCTATACGAGCAGTACTTC. Translating gives CASSWERLYEQYF. Full variable domain (missing parts from reference TRBV7-2 and TRBJ2-7): GAGVSQSPSNKVTEKGKDVELRCDPISGHTALYWYRQSLGQGLEFLIYFQGNSAPDKSGLPSDRFSAERTGGSVSTLTIQRTQQEDSAVYLCASSWERLYEQYFGPGTRLTVT.

This clonotype was seen only a few times. This chain uses TRBV7-9 with TRBJ1-1; the D is unclear. The ends were cut back, 1 base at V and 2 bases at J, with 11 bases in the middle. Per the germline V gene, CDR1 is SEHNR and CDR2 is FQNEAQ (reference sequence). This CDR3 spans 15 amino acids. CDR3 sequence (DNA): TGTGCCAGCAGCTTAGGGGGTTCGGTTAACACTGAAGCTTTCTTT. Translation: CASSLGGSVNTEAFF.

This clonotype was observed a handful of times. The chain employs TRBV20-1 and TRBJ2-1, with D tentatively TRBD2 (5 bases). The CDR3 has 13 amino acids. The germline gives CDR1 DFQATT, CDR2 SNEGSKA (reference sequence). Between the trimmed V and J ends, which lost 6 bases and 13 bases, there was a span of 22 bases. DNA for the CDR3: TGCAGTGCCAATCCTTGGGGAGCGCGGCATCAGTTCTTC. Translated, it gives CSANPWGARHQFF.

This clonotype was seen a single time. The chain carries TRBV5-1 and TRBJ2-5; unclear D gene. The germline V and J ends were trimmed by 5 bases and 5 bases, with 7 bases remaining between them. This CDR3 spans 11 amino acids. Germline CDR1 is SGHRS and CDR2 is YFSETQ. DNA of the CDR3: TGCGCCAGCAGGGTCCGGGAGACCCAGTACTTC. Encoded protein: CASRVRETQYF. Supplemented by reference TRBV5-1 and TRBJ2-5, the full variable domain reads KAGVTQTPRYLIKTRGQQVTLSCSPISGHRSVSWYQQTPGQGLQFLFEYFSETQRNKGNFPGRFSGRQFSNSRSEMNVSTLELGDSALYLCASRVRETQYFGPGTRLLVL.

The chain uses TRBV7-9 and TRBJ2-3; 8 bases fit TRBD1. CDR1 SEHNR and CDR2 FQNEAQ come from the germline V gene (reference sequence). J lost 4 bases, V lost 5 bases, and 5 bases had no gene match. This CDR3 has 14 residues. The DNA for the CDR3 is TGTGCCAGCAGCCTCAGGGGGCGCGCAGATACGCAGTATTTT. Its translation is CASSLRGRADTQYF.

This sequence joins TRBV12-3 or TRBV12-4 and TRBJ2-3, with D possibly being TRBD1 or TRBD2 (5 bases each). This CDR3 has 15 amino acids. V was trimmed by 1 base and J by 5 bases, leaving 13 bases between them. The CDR3 coding sequence is TGTGCCAGCAGTTTAGACGGGGCCTACGGAGATACGCAGTATTTT. Residues: CASSLDGAYGDTQYF.

The rearrangement uses TRBV18 and TRBJ1-5, with 10 bases identical to TRBD1. The CDR3 loop spans 17 amino acids. V lost 2 bases and J lost 2; bases outside the gene matches: 6. Looked up from germline, CDR1 is KGHSH and CDR2 is LQKENI. The CDR3 DNA sequence: TGTGCCAGCTCACCAGGAGACAGGGGGCTTCGCAATCAGCCCCAGCATTTT. It codes for CASSPGDRGLRNQPQHF.

The V call is TRBV20-1, the J call TRBJ2-7; 7 nucleotides align to TRBD1. Germline assignment: CDR1 DFQATT and CDR2 SNEGSKA (reference sequence). This CDR3 has 12 amino acids. V dropped 5 bases and J dropped 6; count of bases not matched to a gene: 7. The CDR3, as DNA: TGCAGTGCTGTGACAGGGCCAAGCGAGCAGTACTTC. Its translation is CSAVTGPSEQYF.

This clonotype showed up just a few times. The DNA for the CDR3 is TGCAGTGCTATGCGGGGACTAGCGGGAGCGCGGGATACGCAGTATTTT. It encodes CSAMRGLAGARDTQYF. This chain links TRBV20-1 with TRBJ2-3; 14 bases are shared with TRBD2. Per the germline V gene, CDR1 is DFQATT and CDR2 is SNEGSKA (reference sequence). The CDR3 covers 16 residues. J was trimmed by 6 bases and V by 4 bases; bases with no gene match: 9.

This clonotype was found a few times. The chain joins TRBV5-1 to TRBJ2-3; D is uncertain. Germline loops: CDR1 SGHRS, CDR2 YFSETQ. The ends were cut back, 4 bases at V and 4 bases at J, with 16 bases in the middle. This CDR3 is built from 15 residues. The CDR3 here is CASSQLYPRPDTQYF. DNA of the CDR3: TGCGCCAGCAGCCAACTCTACCCTCGCCCAGATACGCAGTATTTT.

This clonotype was detected only a few times. The CDR3 nucleotides are TGCAGTGCTAGAGGTTTCGGCAGACAAGAGACCCAGTACTTC. Protein sequence: CSARGFGRQETQYF. J is TRBJ2-5 and V is TRBV20-1; D call uncertain. The CDR3 spans 14 residues. V was pared by 1 base and J by 2 bases, with 11 bases between. The germline gives CDR1 DFQATT, CDR2 SNEGSKA (reference sequence).

The J gene is TRBJ2-1, the V gene TRBV20-1, with a tentative D call TRBD2 (6 bases). V dropped 7 bases and J dropped 10 bases, with 17 bases sitting between them. CDR1 is DFQATT and CDR2 is SNEGSKA in the germline V gene (reference sequence). The length of the CDR3 is 12 residues. CDR3 bases: TGCAGTGGGCCCGGTCCGGGAGTGGAGCAGTTCTTC. Translated: CSGPGPGVEQFF.

This clonotype was seen a handful of times. A read error may produce the germline difference seen at one junction end. The V gene is TRBV20-1, the J gene TRBJ1-1; the D gene is possibly TRBD1 (6 bases). CDR1 and CDR2 from the germline V gene are DFQATT and SNEGSKA (reference sequence). The CDR3 contains 16 residues. Written as DNA, the CDR3 is TGCAGTGCTCCTGGGACACCCAACGGCATGAACTCTGAAGCTTTCTTT. Translated: CSAPGTPNGMNSEAFF.